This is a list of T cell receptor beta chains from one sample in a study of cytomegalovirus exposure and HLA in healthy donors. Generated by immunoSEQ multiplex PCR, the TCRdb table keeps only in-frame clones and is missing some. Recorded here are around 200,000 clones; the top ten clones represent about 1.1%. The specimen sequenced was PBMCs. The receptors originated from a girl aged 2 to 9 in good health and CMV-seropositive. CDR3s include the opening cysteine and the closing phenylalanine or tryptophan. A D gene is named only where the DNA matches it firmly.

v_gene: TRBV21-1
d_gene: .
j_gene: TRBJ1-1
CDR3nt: TGTGCCAGCAGCAGGGGGGGCCAAGTGGGGGTGAACACTGAAGCTTTCTTT
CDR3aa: CASSRGGQVGVNTEAFF

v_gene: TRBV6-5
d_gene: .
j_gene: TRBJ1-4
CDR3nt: TGTGCCAGCAGTTACTCGACAGTAACGTCTGAAAAACTGTTTTTT
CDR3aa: CASSYSTVTSEKLFF

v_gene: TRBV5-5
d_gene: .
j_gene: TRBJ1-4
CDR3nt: TGTGCCAGCAGCTTGGCCGACCAGGGAAAACTGTTTTTT
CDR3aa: CASSLADQGKLFF

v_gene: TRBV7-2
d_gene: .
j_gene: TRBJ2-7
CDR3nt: TGTGCCAGCAGCTCATATAGCTCCTACGAGCAGTACTTC
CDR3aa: CASSSYSSYEQYF

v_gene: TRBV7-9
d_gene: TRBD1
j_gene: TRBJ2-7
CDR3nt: TGTGCCAGCAGCCGAGGGGGGACAGGGGCCTCCGAGCAGTACTTC
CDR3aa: CASSRGGTGASEQYF

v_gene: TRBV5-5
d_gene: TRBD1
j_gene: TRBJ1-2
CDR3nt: TGTGCCAGCAGCTCAGACAGGGGGGACCCCTATGGCTACACCTTC
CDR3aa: CASSSDRGDPYGYTF

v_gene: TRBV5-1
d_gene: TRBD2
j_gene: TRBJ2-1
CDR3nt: TGCGCCAGCAGCCTAGGACTAGCGGGGAACTCCTACAATGAGCAGTTCTTC
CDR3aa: CASSLGLAGNSYNEQFF

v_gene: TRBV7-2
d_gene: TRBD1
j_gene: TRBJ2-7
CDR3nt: TGTGCCAGCAGCTCCCACGGGACAGCCTACGAGCAGTACTTC
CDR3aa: CASSSHGTAYEQYF

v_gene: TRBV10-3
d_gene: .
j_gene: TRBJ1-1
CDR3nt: TGTGCCATCAGTAAACCAGGGGTGAACACTGAAGCTTTCTTT
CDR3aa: CAISKPGVNTEAFF

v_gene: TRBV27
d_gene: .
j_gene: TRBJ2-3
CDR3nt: TGTGCCAGCAGTTTGGCCTCGCCCAGCACAGATACGCAGTATTTT
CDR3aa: CASSLASPSTDTQYF

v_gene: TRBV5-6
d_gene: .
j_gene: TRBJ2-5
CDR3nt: TGTGCCAGCAGCTTGCACTCCCTAGAGGAGACCCAGTACTTC
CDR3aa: CASSLHSLEETQYF

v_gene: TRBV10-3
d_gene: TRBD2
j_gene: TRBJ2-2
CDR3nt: TGTGCCATCAGTGAAGGTAGCGGGAATCGGGGCGGGGAGCTGTTTTTT
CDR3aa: CAISEGSGNRGGELFF

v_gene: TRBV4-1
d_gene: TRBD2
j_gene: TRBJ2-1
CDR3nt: TGCGCCAGCAGCCAAGCAACTAGCGGCAATGAGCAGTTCTTC
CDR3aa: CASSQATSGNEQFF

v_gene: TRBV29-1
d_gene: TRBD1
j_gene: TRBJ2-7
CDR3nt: TGCAGCGCTTCCAGGGGGATCGAGCAGTACTTC
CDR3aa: CSASRGIEQYF

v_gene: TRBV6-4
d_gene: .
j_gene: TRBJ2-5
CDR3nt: TGTGCCACCTCAGAAGGTCCAGCGGGCCTGCAAGAGACCCAGTACTTC
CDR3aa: CATSEGPAGLQETQYF

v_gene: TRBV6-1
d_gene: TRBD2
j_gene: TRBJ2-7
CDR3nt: TGTGCCAGCAGTGTGGGACTAGCGGGAGCCAACTCCTACGAGCAGTACTTC
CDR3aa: CASSVGLAGANSYEQYF

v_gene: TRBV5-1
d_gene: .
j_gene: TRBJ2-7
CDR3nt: TGCGCCAGCAGCCCGTGGCAGGGTCTAAGGGAGCAGTACTTC
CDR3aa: CASSPWQGLREQYF

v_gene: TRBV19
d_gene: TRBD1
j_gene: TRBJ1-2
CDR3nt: TGTGCCAGCAAGGACAGGGGAGGCCCCAGCTATGGCTACACCTTC
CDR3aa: CASKDRGGPSYGYTF

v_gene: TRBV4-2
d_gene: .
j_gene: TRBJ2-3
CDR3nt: TGTGCCAGCAGCCAAGTAGCCGATCCTAGCACAGATACGCAGTATTTT
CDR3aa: CASSQVADPSTDTQYF

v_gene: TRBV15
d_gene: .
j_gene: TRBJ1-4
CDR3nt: TGTGCCACCAGCAGAGTCGGGGAAAAACTGTTTTTT
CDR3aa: CATSRVGEKLFF

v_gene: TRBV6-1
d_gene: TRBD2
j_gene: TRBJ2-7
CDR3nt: TGTGCCAGCAGTGAAGCGCCTAGCGGGAGTCAGTACGAGCAGTACTTC
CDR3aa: CASSEAPSGSQYEQYF

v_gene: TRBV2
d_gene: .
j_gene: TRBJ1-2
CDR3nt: TGTGCCAGCAGCCTCTGGACAGAATACTATGGCTACACCTTC
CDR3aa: CASSLWTEYYGYTF

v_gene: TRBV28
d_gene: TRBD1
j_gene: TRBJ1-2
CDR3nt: TGTGCCAGCAGTGGACAGGGGGTTTGGTATGGCTACACCTTC
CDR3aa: CASSGQGVWYGYTF

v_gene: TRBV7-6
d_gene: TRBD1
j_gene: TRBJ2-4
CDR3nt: TGTGCCAGCAGCCCAAGGGACAGCCAAAACATTCAGTACTTC
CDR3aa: CASSPRDSQNIQYF

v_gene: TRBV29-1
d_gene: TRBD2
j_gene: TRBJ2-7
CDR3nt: TGCAGCGCGACCAGCGGGAGGGCCCACGAGCAGTACTTC
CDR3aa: CSATSGRAHEQYF

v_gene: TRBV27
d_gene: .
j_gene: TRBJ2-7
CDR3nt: TGTGCCAGCAGCGACGACTGGTCCTACGAGCAGTACTTC
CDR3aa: CASSDDWSYEQYF

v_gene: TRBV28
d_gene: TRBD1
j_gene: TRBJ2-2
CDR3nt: TGTGCCAGCAGTCCTCCGGGACAGGGTCGAGGCGGGGAGCTGTTTTTT
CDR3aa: CASSPPGQGRGGELFF

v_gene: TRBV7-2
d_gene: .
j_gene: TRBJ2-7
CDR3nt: TGTGCCAGCAGCTTAGCGGTGACGGGCTACGAGCAGTACTTC
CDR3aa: CASSLAVTGYEQYF

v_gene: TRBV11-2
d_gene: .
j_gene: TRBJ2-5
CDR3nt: TGTGCCAGCAGCTCACTGGGTATTCGGAGTCTGGAAGAGACCCAGTACTTC
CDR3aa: CASSSLGIRSLEETQYF

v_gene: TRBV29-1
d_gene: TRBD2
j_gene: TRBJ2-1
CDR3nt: TGCAGCTGCGCCGGGACTAGCGCCCACAATGAGCAGTTCTTC
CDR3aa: CSCAGTSAHNEQFF

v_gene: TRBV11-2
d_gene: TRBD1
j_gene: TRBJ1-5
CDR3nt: TGTGCCAGCAGCCCGACAGGGCGAAATCAGCCCCAGCATTTT
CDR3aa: CASSPTGRNQPQHF

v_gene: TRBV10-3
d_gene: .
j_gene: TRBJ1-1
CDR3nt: TGTGCCATCACTAGCGAGGCGAACACTGAAGCTTTCTTT
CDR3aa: CAITSEANTEAFF

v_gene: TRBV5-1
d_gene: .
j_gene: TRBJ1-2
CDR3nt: TGCGCCAGCAGCTTTCAGGGCGATGGCTACACCTTC
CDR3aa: CASSFQGDGYTF

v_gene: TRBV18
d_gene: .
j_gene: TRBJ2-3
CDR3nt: TGTGCCAGCTCACCTCTCAGTACAGATACGCAGTATTTT
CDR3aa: CASSPLSTDTQYF

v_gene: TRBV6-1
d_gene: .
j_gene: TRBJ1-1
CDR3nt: TGTGCCAGCAGTCAATGGGGCCCCGAGAACACTGAAGCTTTCTTT
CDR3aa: CASSQWGPENTEAFF

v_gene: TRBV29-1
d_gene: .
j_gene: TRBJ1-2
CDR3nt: TGCAGCGTTCTCCTTACCAGGGGACGCCATGATGGCTACACCTTC
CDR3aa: CSVLLTRGRHDGYTF

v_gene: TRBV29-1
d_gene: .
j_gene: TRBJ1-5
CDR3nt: TGCAGCGTTGAGTTGACAGCGGGTGGCAATCAGCCCCAGCATTTT
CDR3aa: CSVELTAGGNQPQHF

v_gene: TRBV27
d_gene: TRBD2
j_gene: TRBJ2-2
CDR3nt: TGTGCCAGCCAACTAGCGGGATACACCGGGGAGCTGTTTTTT
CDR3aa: CASQLAGYTGELFF

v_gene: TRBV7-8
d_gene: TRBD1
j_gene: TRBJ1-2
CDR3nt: TGTGCCAGCAGCCTCACCCCGGGACAGGGGTATGGCTACACCTTC
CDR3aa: CASSLTPGQGYGYTF

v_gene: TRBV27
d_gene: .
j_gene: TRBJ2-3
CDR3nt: TGTGCCAGCAGTTTACTAGCTGTCCATGACACAGATACGCAGTATTTT
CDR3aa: CASSLLAVHDTDTQYF

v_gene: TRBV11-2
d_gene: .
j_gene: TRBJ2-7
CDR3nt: TGTGCCAGCAGCCCTTCAACTAGGTACGAGCAGTACTTC
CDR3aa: CASSPSTRYEQYF

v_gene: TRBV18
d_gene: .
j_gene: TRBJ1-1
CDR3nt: TGTGCCAGCTCACCACCGTACCGTACAGGAAACACTGAAGCTTTCTTT
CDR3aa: CASSPPYRTGNTEAFF

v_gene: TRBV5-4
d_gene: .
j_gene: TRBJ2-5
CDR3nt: TGTGCCAGCGGTAACAGGGTCAAAGAGACCCAGTACTTC
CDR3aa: CASGNRVKETQYF

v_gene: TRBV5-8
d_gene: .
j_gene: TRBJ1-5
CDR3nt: TGTGCCAGCAGCACCGGGACGGGGGATCAGCCCCAGCATTTT
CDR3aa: CASSTGTGDQPQHF

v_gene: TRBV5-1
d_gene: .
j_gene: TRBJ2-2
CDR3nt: TGCGCCAGCAGCTGGGGGCCAAACACCGGGGAGCTGTTTTTT
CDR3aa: CASSWGPNTGELFF

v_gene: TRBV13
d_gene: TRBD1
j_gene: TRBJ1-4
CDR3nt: TGTGCCAGCCGCGACCAGGGGGCCCCGGAAAATGAAAAACTGTTTTTT
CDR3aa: CASRDQGAPENEKLFF

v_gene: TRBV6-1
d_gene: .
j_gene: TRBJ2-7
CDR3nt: TGTGCCGGCACACAGGGTTTCGAGCAGTACTTC
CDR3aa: CAGTQGFEQYF

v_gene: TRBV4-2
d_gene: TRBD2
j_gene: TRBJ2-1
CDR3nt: TGTGCCAGCAGCCCACCGATAGCGGGAGGGGCGAATGAGCAGTTCTTC
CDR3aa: CASSPPIAGGANEQFF

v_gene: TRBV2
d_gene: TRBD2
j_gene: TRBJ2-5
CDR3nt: TGTGCCAGCAGTGAAGCGCTTCTAGCGGGAGACCAAGAGACCCAGTACTTC
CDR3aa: CASSEALLAGDQETQYF

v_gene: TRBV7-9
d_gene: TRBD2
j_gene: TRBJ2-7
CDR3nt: TGTGCCAGCAGCCGGAGTAGCGGGAGATTTGTCGAGCAGTACTTC
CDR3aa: CASSRSSGRFVEQYF

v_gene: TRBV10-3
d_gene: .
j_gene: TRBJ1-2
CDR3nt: TGTGCCATCAGTGAGTCAAGGGGCTCCGTTGGCTACACCTTC
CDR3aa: CAISESRGSVGYTF

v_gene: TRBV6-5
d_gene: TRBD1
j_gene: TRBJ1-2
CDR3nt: TGTGCCAGCAGTTACGCAGGGGGCACCTATGGCTACACCTTC
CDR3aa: CASSYAGGTYGYTF

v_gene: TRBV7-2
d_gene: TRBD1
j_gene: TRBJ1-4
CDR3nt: TGTGCCAGCAGCTTCGACAGGGGGGGGGAAAAACTGTTTTTT
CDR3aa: CASSFDRGGEKLFF

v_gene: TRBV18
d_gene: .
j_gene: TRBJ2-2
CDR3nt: TGTGCCAGCTCACCAATCGGTGTCTCCCCCGGGGAGCTGTTTTTT
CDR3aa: CASSPIGVSPGELFF

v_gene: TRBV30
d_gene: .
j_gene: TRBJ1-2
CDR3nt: TGTGCCTGGATTCGATCCGGTCGGGGAAATGGCTACACCTTC
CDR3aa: CAWIRSGRGNGYTF

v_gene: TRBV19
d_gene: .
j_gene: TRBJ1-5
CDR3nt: TGTGCCAGTAACAATCCCGTAGGGGAACAGCCCCAGCATTTT
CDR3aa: CASNNPVGEQPQHF

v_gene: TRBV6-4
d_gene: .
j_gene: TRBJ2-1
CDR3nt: TGTGCCAGCAGTGTAATTGGGAGCTCCTACAATGAGCAGTTCTTC
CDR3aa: CASSVIGSSYNEQFF

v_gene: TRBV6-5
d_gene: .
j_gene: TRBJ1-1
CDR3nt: TGTGCCAGCAGACAGACAGTTGTGGGGACTGAAGCTTTCTTT
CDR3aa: CASRQTVVGTEAFF

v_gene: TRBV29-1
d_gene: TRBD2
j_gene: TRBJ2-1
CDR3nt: TGCAGCGTTGTAGGGCTAGCGGGTTTTAATGAGCAGTTCTTC
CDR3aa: CSVVGLAGFNEQFF